This T cell receptor beta chain was sequenced in a study of blood T cell repertoires in COVID-19. Turning to the study itself: The cDNA or gDNA used as material had been derived from T cells, B-cell-depleted T cells, or PBMCs.

Assay used: immunoSEQ multiplex PCR; TCRdb lists only in-frame clones, some missing. The repertoire holds a few hundred thousand clones, with more than 75% as singletons. Germline V gene sequence: CDR1 MDHEN, CDR2 SYDVKM. V was pared by 2 bases and J by 8 bases, with 10 bases of the junction left unmatched. The CDR3 length is 15 residues. Source material: PBMCs or T cells enriched from blood (not recorded which). The clonotype comes from a woman in her twenties or thirties who had recovered from COVID-19. The chain uses TRBV28 and TRBJ1-2; TRBD1 matches 8 bases. The CDR3 is CASSLPLGQGGGYTF. CDR3 coding DNA: TGTGCCAGCAGTTTACCACTCGGACAGGGAGGAGGCTACACCTTC.